What follows describes a single T cell receptor (beta chain). Its antigen is not known. This sample stems from a study of PD-1 blockade in classical Hodgkin lymphoma. Study-level findings and limits: At baseline, newly diagnosed patients reportedly showed less TCR diversity than healthy donors. Repertoires differed for reasons still undefined, possibly disease activity or prior therapy. Patients excluded were those beginning nivolumab under 1 year after ASCT.

Time point in this sample: cycle 4 day 1 (C4D1), after less than 7 weeks of nivolumab. All the patients suffered relapse after autologous stem cell transplantation, and brentuximab vedotin exposure differed. CDR1 is KGHSH and CDR2 is LQKENI in the germline V gene. The CDR3 consists of 15 residues. The V and J ends lost 3 bases and 5 bases, in that order; junction bases with no gene match: 9. Assay: immunoSEQ multiplex PCR; the TCRdb copy retains only in-frame clones and omits some. This table holds around 93,000 clones, about three quarters found once. Source: peripheral blood mononuclear cells (PBMCs), taken before the fourth cycle of nivolumab. This TCR came from a human donor with classical Hodgkin lymphoma. The chain uses TRBV18 and TRBJ2-5, with TRBD1 matching over 7 bases. CDR3: CASSPIRTGGETQYF. The DNA for the CDR3 is TGTGCCAGCTCACCCATAAGGACAGGCGGGGAGACCCAGTACTTC.